Below, 10 T cell receptor beta chains from the same sample are listed, as sequenced in a study of technical replicates of blood from a few donors (dated by TCRdb to 2015 to 2018). The library relied on the immunoSEQ multiplex PCR assay. Held by TCRdb, this immuneACCESS table contains in-frame sequences only and omits some clones. Under half of the omission traces to an unresolved V gene where checked; the cause of the rest is unknown. The sample table contains about 97,000 clones; only one count was recorded for about 94% of them. The ten largest account for 0.33% of the sample. Sequencing input: T cells isolated from PBMCs. The receptors stem from a human donor in good health.

This sequence joins TRBV20-1 and TRBJ2-7; no definite D call. Germline CDR1 is DFQATT and CDR2 is SNEGSKA (reference sequence). This CDR3 is 11 amino acids long. The V gene lost 1 base and the J gene lost 6 bases, with 7 bases spanning the gap. The CDR3 is CSARGAGEQYF. The CDR3 region has the DNA TGCAGTGCTAGAGGTGCCGGCGAGCAGTACTTC.

This rearrangement joins TRBV4-3 to TRBJ2-7, with 9 bases lining up with TRBD1. The germline V gene encodes CDR1 LGHNA and CDR2 YSLEER. The length of the CDR3 is 18 residues. V lost 1 base to trimming and J lost 2 bases; unmatched junction nucleotides: 12. For the CDR3, the DNA is TGCGCCAGCAGCCAAGCCGGGACAGGGACTATTCAGCCCTACGAGCAGTACTTC. This encodes CASSQAGTGTIQPYEQYF.

The genes are TRBV19 and TRBJ2-2; D uncertain. The CDR3 covers 15 residues. Trimming took 2 bases from V and 1 from J, leaving 8 bases between them. In germline, CDR1 is LNHDA, CDR2 SQIVND (reference sequence). Written as DNA, the CDR3 is TGTGCCAGTAGTATAATAGCAGAGAACACCGGGGAGCTGTTTTTT. Translating it yields CASSIIAENTGELFF.

The chain links TRBV7-6 to TRBJ2-7; TRBD2 agrees at 9 bases. This CDR3 has 14 amino acids. Germline V gene lookup returns CDR1 SGHVS and CDR2 FNYEAQ. Trimming at V came to 4 bases and at J to 2 bases, leaving 3 bases not matched to a gene. This CDR3 is CASSWAGGPYEQYF. CDR3 nucleotides: TGTGCCAGCAGCTGGGCGGGAGGGCCCTACGAGCAGTACTTC. Supplemented by reference TRBV7-6 and TRBJ2-7, the full variable domain reads GAGVSQSPRYKVTKRGQDVALRCDPISGHVSLYWYRQALGQGPEFLTYFNYEAQQDKSGLPNDRFSAERPEGSISTLTIQRTEQRDSAMYRCASSWAGGPYEQYFGPGTRLTVT.

The chain is built from TRBV7-6 and TRBJ2-7; 9 bases align to TRBD2. With V trimmed by 3 bases and J by 3 bases, 9 bases remained unmatched. The CDR3 sequence is 16 residues long. The germline V gene encodes CDR1 SGHVS and CDR2 FNYEAQ. CDR3: CASSLASSGIYYEQYF. The CDR3, as DNA: TGTGCCAGCAGCTTGGCTTCTAGCGGGATTTACTACGAGCAGTACTTC.

This chain uses TRBV27 with TRBJ1-1, with 9 bases lining up with TRBD1. V shed 7 bases and J 4 bases; nucleotides not matched to a gene: 7. Germline V gene lookup returns CDR1 MNHEY and CDR2 SMNVEV (reference sequence). The CDR3 length is 14 residues. The DNA of the CDR3 is TGTGCCAGCACCGGGACAGGGCCTGGCACTGAAGCTTTCTTT. Translated, it gives CASTGTGPGTEAFF.

V is TRBV5-1 and J is TRBJ2-7, with D perhaps matching TRBD2 (6 bases). Germline loops: CDR1 SGHRS, CDR2 YFSETQ. The ends were cut back, 0 bases at V and 3 bases at J, with 10 bases in the middle. The CDR3 is made up of 14 amino acids. As DNA, the CDR3 is TGCGCCAGCAGCTTGGCAGATAGCGGCTACGAGCAGTACTTC. Amino acid sequence: CASSLADSGYEQYF. Complete variable domain (other parts from reference TRBV5-1 and TRBJ2-7): KAGVTQTPRYLIKTRGQQVTLSCSPISGHRSVSWYQQTPGQGLQFLFEYFSETQRNKGNFPGRFSGRQFSNSRSEMNVSTLELGDSALYLCASSLADSGYEQYFGPGTRLTVT.

This chain connects TRBV6-5 to TRBJ2-2, with 8 nucleotides matching TRBD1. V lost 4 bases, J lost 5 bases, and 9 bases stayed unmatched. This CDR3 contains 16 residues. Germline V gene sequence: CDR1 MNHEY, CDR2 SVGAGI. The CDR3 DNA follows: TGTGCCAGCAGTTCGGACAGGGTTGCTTTGACCGGGGAGCTGTTTTTT. Translated: CASSSDRVALTGELFF.

J is TRBJ1-4 and V is TRBV6-1; D is perhaps TRBD1 (5 bases). Germline CDR1 and CDR2: MNHNS and SASEGT. The CDR3 contains 14 residues. V dropped 6 bases and J dropped 8 bases, with 16 bases sitting between them. As DNA, the CDR3 is TGTGCCAGCAGCCCTGGGGGGGGAAGAGAAAAACTGTTTTTT. This translates into CASSPGGGREKLFF.

CDR3 sequence reads: CASSSNYGYTF. The CDR3 DNA is TGTGCCAGCAGTTCGAACTATGGCTACACCTTC. The chain carries TRBV6-6 and TRBJ1-2; D not resolved. CDR3 length: 11 residues. V lost 4 bases, J lost 2 bases, and 2 bases lay in between. CDR1 and CDR2 (germline): MNHNY, SVGAGI (reference sequence).